Given below is one TCR beta chain in context. These data belong to a study of vaccination and CD4 T cells after COVID-19. Study at large: Ranging from 14 to 241, the interval between dose two and post-vaccine sampling had a median of about 72 days.

As to time point: late sampling 161 to 241 days after vaccination in three convalescent patients. The ends were cut back, 2 bases at V and 5 bases at J, with 12 bases in the middle. The CDR3 spans 14 residues. CDR1 is SGHVS, CDR2 FNYEAQ, per germline. TCRdb itself ran the PCR reads through MiXCR, one entry per CDR3 protein. The data contain tens of thousands of distinct CDR3 sequences, roughly 50% of them singletons. V is TRBV7-6 and J is TRBJ2-5; tentatively, D is TRBD2 (5 bases). The TCR originated in a human donor who had recovered from COVID-19. The sample in question was CD4+ T cells from blood, obtained about 7 months after SARS-CoV-2 vaccination. The CDR3 reads CASSLSRQRETQYF. CDR3 nucleotide sequence: TGTGCCAGCAGCTTATCTCGCCAGCGGGAGACCCAGTACTTC.